A single sample is the source of the 5 T cell receptor beta chains below, sequenced in a study of blood T cell repertoires in COVID-19. Here immunoSEQ multiplex PCR was the method, and the copy in TCRdb shows in-frame clones only, minus some. Here the sample spans some 130,000 clones, about 91% being singletons. Material for sequencing was peripheral blood. The receptors come from a man over 45 with acute or convalescent COVID-19.

The chain links TRBV12-3 or TRBV12-4 to TRBJ2-7, with unresolved D. The CDR3 is made up of 11 amino acids. V lost 7 bases and J 3 bases, leaving 7 bases between the germline ends. CDR3 sequence: CASTNYYEQYF. Here the CDR3 DNA reads TGTGCCAGCACTAATTACTACGAGCAGTACTTC.

The chain couples TRBV7-9 to TRBJ1-2; unclear D gene. V gave up 2 bases and J gave up 8 bases, with 9 bases separating them. This CDR3 has 12 residues. Germline V CDR1 and CDR2: SEHNR, FQNEAQ (reference sequence). The CDR3 here is CASSLFHSGYTF. The CDR3 nucleotides read TGTGCCAGCAGCTTATTCCACTCCGGCTACACCTTC.

The V gene is TRBV10-2, the J gene TRBJ1-5; D not certain. The germline V gene has CDR1 WSHSY and CDR2 SAAADI. The CDR3 contains 12 residues. V was clipped by 6 bases and J by 9 bases, with 12 bases between them. In DNA, the CDR3 is TGCGCCAGCAGGGTGGACTCGGGGCCCCAGCATTTT. Translated, it gives CASRVDSGPQHF.

This clone has a single count. V usage is TRBV5-1 and J usage is TRBJ2-2; D is ambiguous. CDR3 length equals 14 residues. Between the trimmed V and J ends, which lost 0 bases and 0 bases, there was a span of 3 bases. The germline CDR1 and CDR2 sequences are SGHRS and YFSETQ. CDR3: CASSLASNTGELFF. CDR3 bases: TGCGCCAGCAGCTTGGCCTCGAACACCGGGGAGCTGTTTTTT.

The chain combines TRBV3-1 (or the pseudogene TRBV3-2) with TRBJ1-3; D remains ambiguous. Germline V gene data show CDR1 as LGHDT and CDR2 as YNNKEL (reference sequence). V gave up 7 bases and J gave up 1 base, with 11 bases separating them. This CDR3 spans 14 amino acids. This chain's CDR3 is CASTVQASGNTIYF. The CDR3 DNA follows: TGTGCCAGCACCGTTCAAGCGTCTGGAAACACCATATATTTT.